The sequence of this T cell receptor beta chain was determined in a study of T cell responses to AZD1222 COVID-19 vaccine. Study-level points and caveats: Reportedly, close to half of spike-specific TCRs are directed against unmutated variant regions. In a largely white British group with more females than males, clonal diversity was possibly underestimated. Scientists sampled the repertoires only once the peak T cell response had passed. Only a handful of people who got AZD1222 tested seropositive at baseline.

Germline lookup yields CDR1 SGHVS and CDR2 FNYEAQ. CDR3 length: 10 residues. On this clone itself: Its specificity is unknown.

Clones were read by immunoSEQ multiplex PCR, and TCRdb kept only the in-frame ones, dropping some. The data hold tens of thousands of clones, with 75% to 90% observed a single time. This specimen was peripheral blood, taken on day 0 of AZD1222 vaccination. The sequence was collected from an adult in good health. V and J are TRBV7-6 and TRBJ2-7, with unresolved D. Here the CDR3 reads CALSLYEQYF. The CDR3 bases are TGTGCGCTTTCATTGTACGAGCAGTACTTC.